This TCR beta chain was sequenced during a study of regulatory T cells in long-lasting Graves disease. TCR beta libraries were built with iRepertoire HTBI primers and Arm-PCR of CDR3 regions. TCRdb passed the multiplex PCR reads through MiXCR, listing each CDR3 protein once. The repertoire has about 220,000 distinct CDR3 sequences, approximately 18% of them found once; the top ten carry over 9.5%. This clonotype appeared many times. The time point: newly diagnosed GD, antithyroid drugs for less than 3 months. From RNA extracted from PBMCs, the TCR library was made. In germline, CDR1 is MDHEN, CDR2 SYDVKM. The CDR3 extends over 14 amino acids. V was trimmed by 3 bases and J by 5 bases, leaving 10 bases between them. The same data also contributed to another study, on T cells in Graves' hyperthyroidism and ophthalmopathy. That source adds: The TCR CDR3 was amplified in a first-round RT-PCR using the HTBI primer set.

The genes are TRBV28 and TRBJ2-2; a weak D match, TRBD1 (6 bases). The receptor comes from a woman in her twenties or thirties with Graves disease. This specimen consisted of peripheral blood mononuclear cells (PBMCs), obtained at new diagnosis, from a patient treated with antithyroid drugs. The chain's CDR3 is CASSFGQLTGELFF. The CDR3 DNA follows: TGTGCCAGCAGTTTCGGACAGCTAACCGGGGAGCTGTTTTTT.